This T cell receptor beta chain was sequenced in a study of shared clonotypes between healthy human individuals. Study observations and caveats: Around 5% of naive CD4 clonotypes were shared across a few donors. Larger estimated richness was generally recorded for naive subsets relative to memory subsets.

On this clone: Antigen: not known.

The method was immunoSEQ multiplex PCR; TCRdb's version includes in-frame clones alone and lacks a portion of them. Seen here are 600,000 to 750,000 clones, less than 95% observed once, and the top ten hold 34%. The CDR3 covers 16 residues. Per germline, CDR1 SGHRS and CDR2 YFSETQ. The V segment lost 3 bases and the J segment 3 bases; nucleotides outside the gene matches: 9. The clonotype originates from a man between 18 and 29 years old in good health. Some clones in this sample may be carry-over from other donors' samples. What was sequenced was memory CD8+ T cells from PBMCs. The sample's subset: CD45RO+ cells pooled with CCR7-negative TemRA cells. The chain uses TRBV5-1 and TRBJ1-3, with TRBD1 matching 7 bases. In nucleotides, the CDR3 is TGCGCCAGCAGCTCCAGCTACAGGGGAGATGGAAACACCATATATTTT. Amino acids: CASSSSYRGDGNTIYF.